This TCR beta chain was identified during a study of T cells after somatic rescue of genetic block. The V gene lost 4 bases and the J gene lost 4 bases, with 22 bases spanning the gap. Germline V CDR1 and CDR2: MDHEN, SYDVKM. The CDR3 has 18 amino acids. This clone has just a few counts. Clones were sequenced by immunoSEQ multiplex PCR, and TCRdb holds only the in-frame ones, with some missing. Counted here are some 70,000 clones, about nine tenths occurring once; the ten biggest clones make up approximately 3%. This chain joins TRBV28 and TRBJ2-2; perhaps TRBD1 as D (7 bases). This receptor was identified in a man aged 25 to 40. The sample was peripheral blood mononuclear cells (PBMCs). DNA for the CDR3: TGTGCCAGCAGTTCACGCGCTCACAGGGGAGGAGGCACCGGGGAGCTGTTTTTT. Protein: CASSSRAHRGGGTGELFF.